Shown below are 10 T cell receptor beta chains from a single sample sequenced in a study of cytomegalovirus exposure and HLA in healthy donors. 13 Jbeta primers and 60 Vbeta primers were used for the PCR. Clones were read by immunoSEQ multiplex PCR, and TCRdb kept only the in-frame ones, dropping some. The sample includes about 150,000 clones, roughly 75% of them seen just once. Input material: PBMCs. The receptor source for this set is a man younger than 35 in good health and CMV-seropositive.

The rearrangement links TRBV28 to TRBJ2-6; D remains ambiguous. CDR3 length equals 15 residues. Germline V gene sequence: CDR1 MDHEN, CDR2 SYDVKM. V was shortened by 6 bases and J by 0 bases, with 9 bases between the two germline ends. CDR3 sequence reads: CASSRRFSGANVLTF. DNA for the CDR3: TGTGCCAGCAGCCGCAGGTTCTCTGGGGCCAACGTCCTGACTTTC. Together with reference TRBV28 and TRBJ2-6, the CDR3 gives the full variable domain: DVKVTQSSRYLVKRTGEKVFLECVQDMDHENMFWYRQDPGLGLRLIYFSYDVKMKEKGDIPEGYSVSREKKERFSLILESASTNQTSMYLCASSRRFSGANVLTFGAGSRLTVL.

The genes are TRBV12-5 and TRBJ2-7, with 9 bases matching TRBD1. Trimming at V came to 0 bases and at J to 5 bases, leaving 11 bases not matched to a gene. CDR3 length equals 17 residues. Germline assignment: CDR1 LGHNT and CDR2 FRNRAP. The CDR3 DNA is TGTGCTAGTGGTTTGGTATTAACAGGGGACAGGGTCGACGAGCAGTACTTC. It codes for CASGLVLTGDRVDEQYF.

The rearrangement joins TRBV6-6 to TRBJ2-2, with TRBD2 matching over 7 bases. Germline-derived CDR1 and CDR2 are MNHNY and SVGAGI (reference sequence). CDR3 length: 14 residues. V gave up 8 bases and J gave up 2 bases; unmatched junction bases: 5. The CDR3 bases are TGTGCCAGCTCGGGGACTACTAACACCGGGGAGCTGTTTTTT. Translation gives CASSGTTNTGELFF.

The genes are TRBV29-1 and TRBJ1-2, with 10 positions matching TRBD1. Per the germline V gene, CDR1 is SQVTM and CDR2 is ANQGSEA. V lost 6 bases and J lost 5; bases outside the gene matches: 6. There are 13 residues in the CDR3. Here the CDR3 DNA reads TGCAGCGTCAAACCGGGACAGGGGTATGGCTACACCTTC. Translating gives CSVKPGQGYGYTF.

This clone showed up just a few times. At one boundary the junction diverges from the germline segment, which might be a read error. The rearrangement links TRBV7-9 to TRBJ2-7; maybe TRBD1 (5 bases). Germline V CDR1 and CDR2: SEHNR, FQNEAQ (reference sequence). The CDR3 has 14 amino acids. CDR3 DNA sequence: TGCGCCAGCAGCTTGGAAGGCAGGGCCTACGAGCAGTACTTC. Translated, it gives CASSLEGRAYEQYF.

The chain couples TRBV12-5 to TRBJ1-3, with a possible D match to TRBD1 (6 bases). The V end was cut by 4 bases, the J end by 2 bases, with 12 bases between. The CDR3 is 15 residues long. CDR1 is LGHNT, CDR2 FRNRAP, per germline. The CDR3 sequence: CASGWTGTTGNTIYF. CDR3 in DNA: TGTGCTAGTGGTTGGACCGGGACAACTGGAAACACCATATATTTT.

The chain links TRBV28 to TRBJ1-3; D might be TRBD1 (6 bases). This CDR3 region has 13 residues. Germline V gene data show CDR1 as MDHEN and CDR2 as SYDVKM. V lost 6 bases and J 4 bases, leaving 10 bases between the germline ends. As DNA, the CDR3 is TGTGCCAGCAGGTCAGGGGCCGGAAACACCATATATTTT. The encoded protein is CASRSGAGNTIYF. Full variable domain (remainder filled in from reference TRBV28 and TRBJ1-3): DVKVTQSSRYLVKRTGEKVFLECVQDMDHENMFWYRQDPGLGLRLIYFSYDVKMKEKGDIPEGYSVSREKKERFSLILESASTNQTSMYLCASRSGAGNTIYFGEGSWLTVV.

J is TRBJ2-1 and V is TRBV15; maybe TRBD2 (5 bases). CDR3 length: 16 amino acids. CDR1 is LNHNV, CDR2 YYDKDF, per germline (reference sequence). Trimming left V 0 bases short and J 5 bases short, with 14 bases between. The CDR3 sequence is CATSRDRQRLNNEQFF. For the CDR3, the DNA is TGTGCCACCAGCAGAGATCGCCAGCGGCTCAACAATGAGCAGTTCTTC.

The V and J genes are TRBV9 and TRBJ2-7; 9 nucleotides agree with TRBD2. J gave up 6 bases and V 0 bases, and 7 bases lay outside the gene matches. Germline CDR1 is SGDLS and CDR2 is YYNGEE. The CDR3 spans 15 residues. The CDR3 bases are TGTGCCAGCAGCGTAGAGGCTAGCGGGAAGAGCGAGCAGTACTTC. Amino acids: CASSVEASGKSEQYF.

The V call is TRBV9, the J call TRBJ2-3; 8 nucleotides align to TRBD1. Looked up from germline, CDR1 is SGDLS and CDR2 is YYNGEE. The CDR3 is made up of 15 amino acids. J lost 5 bases, V lost 4 bases, and 9 bases had no gene match. The CDR3 is CASSPGQGGGDTQYF. DNA for the CDR3: TGTGCCAGCAGCCCAGGACAGGGCGGTGGAGATACGCAGTATTTT.